This T cell receptor beta chain was sequenced during a study of T and B cells in COVID-19 patients. Study in general: COVID-19 patients gave peripheral blood either during active infection or after recovery.

BIOMED2 TRB-A/B primer pools were used in multiplex TRB PCR. TCRdb itself ran the multiplex PCR reads through MiXCR, one entry per CDR3 protein. The sample shows 15,000 to 20,000 distinct CDR3 sequences, around 30% of them seen only once. From blood, about 250-550 ng of genomic DNA served as TRB template. The CDR3 runs to 15 residues. V lost 7 bases and J lost 4; bases outside the gene matches: 11. Germline V gene data show CDR1 as MNHEY and CDR2 as SVGEGT. Sequencing used blood. This chain uses TRBV6-2 or TRBV6-3 with TRBJ1-1; TRBD1 matches 8 bases. The source is a human donor who had recovered from COVID-19. CDR3 region: CASNPSQGASTEAFF. The CDR3, as DNA: TGTGCCAGCAATCCATCCCAGGGGGCTTCCACTGAAGCTTTCTTT.